This T cell receptor beta chain appears in the sequencing data of a study of T cell responses to AZD1222 COVID-19 vaccine. Of note for this clone: Antigen: not known.

General observations from the study: In all cases, repertoires were sampled only after the peak T cell response. The study found vaccine-associated CD4 TCRs spanning spike, dominant at 160-218 and 743-854.

The CDR3 is made up of 14 amino acids. Trimming removed 11 bases from V and 9 bases from J; junction bases left unmatched: 15. Germline loops: CDR1 SNHLY, CDR2 FYNNEI. Generated by immunoSEQ multiplex PCR, the TCRdb table keeps only in-frame clones and is missing some. The data show more than 85,000 clones, about 90% seen once. Material: peripheral blood, obtained 28 days after the second AZD1222 dose. This receptor was taken from an adult who received the AZD1222 COVID-19 vaccine. The chain combines TRBV2 with TRBJ2-3; 9 bases agree with TRBD2. The CDR3, as DNA: TGTGCCTGCCTCGGGGAGCGGGGGGCTTTGACGCAGTATTTT. As protein: CACLGERGALTQYF.